This is a list of T cell receptor beta chains from one sample in a study of blood T cell repertoires in COVID-19. Libraries were prepared by immunoSEQ multiplex PCR; TCRdb keeps only in-frame clonotypes and omits some of them. The profile shows 180,000 or so clones, around 89% of them singletons. The sequenced sample consisted of PBMCs or T cells enriched from blood (not recorded which). The receptors derive from a woman under 30 who had recovered from COVID-19. CDR3s include the opening cysteine and the closing phenylalanine or tryptophan. D genes are given only for firm matches. Size tells how often a clone was seen (once, few, many) or the class of an expanded clone, and some rows leave it out.

cdr3_nt | cdr3_aa | clone_size | j_call | v_call | d_call
TGTGCCAGTAGTAGGGCGGAGGCCGCCTACGAGCAGTACTTC | CASSRAEAAYEQYF | NA | TRBJ2-7 | TRBV19 | NA
TGTGCCTGGCACCGGGACAGCACCTACGAGCAGTACTTC | CAWHRDSTYEQYF | NA | TRBJ2-7 | TRBV30 | TRBD1
TGTGCCAGCTCCGAAGCGGGAGTCCCCACCGGGGAGCTGTTTTTT | CASSEAGVPTGELFF | NA | TRBJ2-2 | TRBV9 | TRBD2
TGTGCCAGCAGCGTTCGCCCGGTCGCCAACGCCCTGACTTTC | CASSVRPVANALTF | once | TRBJ2-6 | TRBV9 | NA
TGTGCCAGCAGCCCTTTAAGGGGGGGGCCGTTGAGAGCTTTCTTT | CASSPLRGGPLRAFF | NA | TRBJ1-1 | TRBV28 | NA
TGTGCCAGCAGTTCGGGACAGGCGAACAACGAGCAGTACTTC | CASSSGQANNEQYF | NA | TRBJ2-7 | TRBV28 | TRBD1
TGTGCCAGCAACGAAGGCGCGGATCAGCCCCAGCATTTT | CASNEGADQPQHF | NA | TRBJ1-5 | TRBV6-5 | NA
TGTGCCAGCAGTCCGCCCGGTCGTATTAGGACAGGCGATAGCAATCAGCCCCAGCATTTT | CASSPPGRIRTGDSNQPQHF | NA | TRBJ1-5 | TRBV28 | TRBD1
TGTGCCAGCAGCCTCAGGGACAGGTCGGCTTTCTTT | CASSLRDRSAFF | NA | TRBJ1-1 | TRBV5-6 | TRBD1
TGTGCCAGCAGCGTGGGGGCCGCTAGACAGGGGGTCGAATTGAACACTGAAGCTTTCTTT | CASSVGAARQGVELNTEAFF | NA | TRBJ1-1 | TRBV9 | TRBD1
TGCGCCAGCAGTTGTAAGGGACTAGCGGGTTGTTCTACGTGCGAGCAGTACTTC | CASSCKGLAGCSTCEQYF | NA | TRBJ2-7 | TRBV10-1 | TRBD2
TGCGCCAGCAGCCAAGTACTATTCCGTTCAACGCAGTACTTC | CASSQVLFRSTQYF | NA | TRBJ2-7 | TRBV4-1 | NA
TGTGCCAGCAGCCGGACAGCCGACAATGAGCAGTTCTTC | CASSRTADNEQFF | once | TRBJ2-1 | TRBV3-1/TRBV3-2 | NA
TGTGCCAGCCAGGCACACGGCAATCAGCCCCAGCATTTT | CASQAHGNQPQHF | few | TRBJ1-5 | TRBV12-3/TRBV12-4 | NA
TGTGCCAGCAGTTTTTGGAAGTCGGGGAACAAATCACCCCTCCACTTT | CASSFWKSGNKSPLHF | NA | TRBJ1-6 | TRBV28 | NA
TGTGCCAGCAGCTTTAGAGGACAGGGGGCAGGAGACACTGAAGCTTTCTTT | CASSFRGQGAGDTEAFF | NA | TRBJ1-1 | TRBV5-5 | TRBD1
TGTGCCAGCAGCCAAGGGGTAGGACTAGCTATTTCGGATACGCAGTATTTT | CASSQGVGLAISDTQYF | NA | TRBJ2-3 | TRBV3-1/TRBV3-2 | TRBD2
TGTGCCAGCAAAGGAGGGAATATAGAGTACGAGCAGTACTTC | CASKGGNIEYEQYF | NA | TRBJ2-7 | TRBV28 | NA
TGCGCCAGCACGGGGGGTTTGGTTATTGGGAACTATGGCTACACCTTC | CASTGGLVIGNYGYTF | once | TRBJ1-2 | TRBV5-1 | NA
TGTGCCTGGAGGGGAGACTCTGGAAACACCATATATTTT | CAWRGDSGNTIYF | few | TRBJ1-3 | TRBV30 | NA
TGTGCCAGCAGCTCGGCGGGGGCCACAGATACGCAGTATTTT | CASSSAGATDTQYF | NA | TRBJ2-3 | TRBV7-9 | NA
TGTGCCAGCAGCGCGAACAGGGGTTGGACAGATACGCAGTATTTT | CASSANRGWTDTQYF | NA | TRBJ2-3 | TRBV5-5 | TRBD1
TGTGCCAGCAGTTTCGGTCGCAATCAGCCCCAGCATTTT | CASSFGRNQPQHF | NA | TRBJ1-5 | TRBV12-3/TRBV12-4 | NA
TGTGCCAGCAGTTTAAGGGGAGGGTGGCCTCCTCAGCCCCAGCATTTT | CASSLRGGWPPQPQHF | NA | TRBJ1-5 | TRBV28 | NA
TGCAGTGCTAGTTGGCGGGAGGGGGTGGATACGCAGTATTTT | CSASWREGVDTQYF | NA | TRBJ2-3 | TRBV20-1 | TRBD2
TGTGCCAGCAGTGACGAACAGGGCCTAAATCAGCCCCAGCATTTT | CASSDEQGLNQPQHF | NA | TRBJ1-5 | TRBV2 | NA
TGTGCCAGCTCAGCGGACAGGGGATCTGAAGCTTTCTTT | CASSADRGSEAFF | NA | TRBJ1-1 | TRBV18 | TRBD1
TGTGCCAGCAGCTACGGAGTAGGAGGAAACACCATATATTTT | CASSYGVGGNTIYF | NA | TRBJ1-3 | TRBV7-9 | NA
TGCGCCAGCAGCCAAGACGTGAGTAGCTACACCTTC | CASSQDVSSYTF | few | TRBJ1-2 | TRBV4-1 | NA
TGTGCCAGTAGTCGGCGGGAATGGACCGGGGAGCTGTTTTTT | CASSRREWTGELFF | NA | TRBJ2-2 | TRBV19 | NA
TGTGCCAGCAGCCGTCCTGACGGGGGGGACACTGAAGCTTTCTTT | CASSRPDGGDTEAFF | NA | TRBJ1-1 | TRBV5-4 | NA
TGTGCCATCAGTGAATCAGGGGTACAAGAGACCCAGTACTTC | CAISESGVQETQYF | NA | TRBJ2-5 | TRBV10-3 | NA
TGTGCCAGTGGCAGGGGGCGCGTGAATTCACCCCTCCACTTT | CASGRGRVNSPLHF | once | TRBJ1-6 | TRBV19 | TRBD1
TGTGCCAGCCAGAGACTAGCGCCTTCTAGCACAGATACGCAGTATTTT | CASQRLAPSSTDTQYF | NA | TRBJ2-3 | TRBV6-8 | TRBD2
TGTGCCAGCAGCTTCGGGACAGGAGGCACAGATACGCAGTATTTT | CASSFGTGGTDTQYF | NA | TRBJ2-3 | TRBV7-6 | TRBD1
TGCAGCGGCGATTCAGGGAACTATGGCTACACCTTC | CSGDSGNYGYTF | NA | TRBJ1-2 | TRBV29-1 | NA
TGTGCCAGCAGCCTCCGGGACAGGGGCGAAGAGACCCAGTACTTC | CASSLRDRGEETQYF | NA | TRBJ2-5 | TRBV7-2 | TRBD1
TGTGCCAGCTCACCACGGGACAGGGTGGGAATTTATGAGCAGTTCTTC | CASSPRDRVGIYEQFF | NA | TRBJ2-1 | TRBV18 | TRBD1